This T cell receptor beta chain was identified in a study of blood T cell repertoires in COVID-19. In the study overall: Samples representing acute and convalescent COVID-19 were sourced from the United States, Italy and Spain. Sources were T cells, B-cell-depleted T cells, or PBMCs; the material itself was cDNA or gDNA.

This CDR3 is built from 11 residues. The germline gives CDR1 SQVTM, CDR2 ANQGSEA. Trimming removed 3 bases from V and 10 bases from J; junction bases left unmatched: 5. As processed by the authors: Estimates of nucleated cell counts were drawn from the amplification of reference gene primers. TCRdb's copy holds only in-frame clones and misses some; the assay was immunoSEQ multiplex PCR. Clonal size and the V and J genes are those of that table, whereas D and trimming came from the DNA. In the table there are about 110,000 clones, over 75% of which are singletons. Sequenced input: peripheral blood. This rearrangement joins TRBV29-1 to TRBJ1-2; 7 positions agree with TRBD1. The clonotype comes from a man aged 65-85 years with active or convalescent COVID-19. The CDR3 is CSVDYRGTYTF. In nucleotides, the CDR3 is TGCAGCGTTGACTACAGGGGAACCTACACCTTC. Filled out from reference TRBV29-1 and TRBJ1-2, the complete variable domain reads SAVISQKPSRDICQRGTSLTIQCQVDSQVTMMFWYRQQPGQSLTLIATANQGSEATYESGFVIDKFPISRPNLTFSTLTVSNMSPEDSSIYLCSVDYRGTYTFGSGTRLTVV.